Following are 16 T cell receptor beta chains from one sample sequenced in a study of shared clonotypes between healthy human individuals. The assay was immunoSEQ multiplex PCR, and TCRdb's table has in-frame clones only and misses some. There are some 500,000 clones in the sample; approximately 95% occur only once, and approximately 0.06% lies in the top ten. Sequenced material: naive CD4+ T cells sorted from blood. Subset reported: CD45RA+ positively selected. These receptors all come from a woman aged 25 to 39 in good health.

This clone occurred once. The CDR3 region is CASSQRTPGTGATDTQYF. For the CDR3, the DNA is TGCGCCAGCAGCCAACGAACCCCCGGGACCGGCGCGACAGATACGCAGTATTTT. This chain links TRBV4-1 with TRBJ2-3; D possibly uses TRBD1 or TRBD2 (5 bases each). The CDR3 contains 18 residues. Deletions cut 2 bases from V and 3 bases from J, with 21 bases between. Germline V gene sequence: CDR1 MGHRA, CDR2 YSYEKL.

The genes are TRBV18 and TRBJ2-1; unclear D gene. CDR1 and CDR2 from the germline V gene are KGHSH and LQKENI. Trimming took off 3 bases at V and 6 bases at J, with 12 bases between the two ends. This CDR3 has 14 residues. The CDR3 loop is CASSPPTLSNEQFF. The CDR3 coding sequence is TGTGCCAGCTCACCTCCGACCCTTAGCAATGAGCAGTTCTTC.

The chain couples TRBV7-2 to TRBJ2-7; 10 bases are shared with TRBD1. CDR1 is SGHTA and CDR2 is FQGNSA in the germline V gene. The V and J ends lost 5 bases and 5 bases, in that order; junction bases with no gene match: 6. There are 14 residues in the CDR3. This chain's CDR3 is CASSQDRGRDEQYF. The CDR3 DNA is TGTGCCAGCAGCCAAGACAGGGGGCGCGACGAGCAGTACTTC.

CDR3 nucleotides: TGTGCCAGCTCACTTGCGGGGACAGGGGAACAGCCCCAGCATTTT. Protein sequence: CASSLAGTGEQPQHF. The chain couples TRBV18 to TRBJ1-5, with TRBD1 identical over 10 bases. J lost 7 bases, V lost 4 bases, and 7 bases had no gene match. Germline lookup yields CDR1 KGHSH and CDR2 LQKENI. CDR3 length: 15 amino acids.

This chain links TRBV7-3 with TRBJ2-3; D might be TRBD2 (5 bases). Germline V lookup: CDR1 SGHTA, CDR2 FQGTGA. The V and J ends lost 6 bases and 5 bases respectively, with 15 bases between them. CDR3 size: 14 residues. The CDR3 sequence is CASREGFPGDTQYF. In DNA, the CDR3 is TGTGCCAGCAGAGAGGGATTCCCGGGAGATACGCAGTATTTT.

This chain uses TRBV7-9 with TRBJ1-2, with 7 nucleotides matching TRBD1. V gave up 7 bases and J gave up 6 bases; unmatched junction bases: 8. The CDR3 has 13 amino acids. The V gene's germline CDR1 is SEHNR and CDR2 FQNEAQ (reference sequence). The chain's CDR3 is CASTRGGEHGYTF. CDR3 nucleotides: TGTGCCAGCACTCGAGGGGGCGAACATGGCTACACCTTC.

The chain is built from TRBV27 and TRBJ2-7; D may be TRBD1 (6 bases). The CDR3 consists of 14 residues. The V gene's germline CDR1 is MNHEY and CDR2 SMNVEV (reference sequence). V lost 6 bases, J lost 2 bases, and 14 bases lay in between. CDR3 in DNA: TGTGCCAGCAGAACCGGGACAACAACCTACGAGCAGTACTTC. Residues: CASRTGTTTYEQYF.

This chain connects TRBV27 to TRBJ2-2; TRBD1 might be the D (6 bases). V was trimmed by 6 bases and J by 6 bases, leaving 17 bases between them. This CDR3 spans 15 amino acids. Looked up from germline, CDR1 is MNHEY and CDR2 is SMNVEV (reference sequence). CDR3 region: CASRTDRLSAGELFF. The CDR3, as DNA: TGTGCCAGCAGGACTGACAGGCTTTCCGCCGGGGAGCTGTTTTTT.

The sample holds one count of this clone. This chain uses TRBV6-5 with TRBJ2-7; perhaps TRBD2 as D (6 bases). Trimming left V 7 bases short and J 0 bases short, with 13 bases between. The germline V gene encodes CDR1 MNHEY and CDR2 SVGAGI. The CDR3 is made up of 14 amino acids. The CDR3 DNA is TGTGCCAGCAAACAGCGGGTGATCTCCTACGAGCAGTACTTC. This translates into CASKQRVISYEQYF.

The rearrangement links TRBV19 to TRBJ1-1; D unresolved. The CDR3 spans 13 residues. The V end lost 7 bases, the J end lost 2 bases, and 11 bases lay between the germline ends. In germline, CDR1 is LNHDA, CDR2 SQIVND (reference sequence). In DNA, the CDR3 is TGTGCCAGTAAGGGCGTAGGAAACACTGAAGCTTTCTTT. Translated, it gives CASKGVGNTEAFF.

This chain uses TRBV18 with TRBJ2-5, with TRBD1 identical over 10 bases. This CDR3 is built from 16 residues. The trim removed 5 bases at V and 5 bases at J, leaving 11 bases unmatched. Per germline, CDR1 KGHSH and CDR2 LQKENI. CDR3 sequence reads: CASSDRDRGTLETQYF. Here the CDR3 DNA reads TGTGCCAGCTCAGACCGGGACAGGGGTACCCTGGAGACCCAGTACTTC.

Comment on this clone: The junction departs from germline at one end; a sequencing error may be responsible. V usage is TRBV30 and J usage is TRBJ2-7; D is perhaps TRBD2 (6 bases). Germline V CDR1 and CDR2: GTSNPN, SVGIG (reference sequence). This CDR3 comprises 20 residues. CDR3 sequence: CAWSVRVRGIGPKTEYGQYF. CDR3 DNA: TGTGCCTGGAGTGTACGCGTTCGCGGGATAGGTCCCAAGACCGAATACGGGCAGTACTTC.

The CDR3 spells CASSLGRGANVLTF. In DNA form, the CDR3 reads TGTGCCAGCAGTTTAGGGCGGGGGGCCAACGTCCTGACTTTC. This sequence joins TRBV27 and TRBJ2-6; no clear D. The CDR3 has 14 amino acids. Germline lookup yields CDR1 MNHEY and CDR2 SMNVEV (reference sequence). The V end was cut by 2 bases, the J end by 4 bases, with 6 bases between.

The chain links TRBV7-8 to TRBJ2-3; 7 bases align to TRBD1. This CDR3 comprises 13 residues. Germline CDR1 and CDR2: SGHVS and FQNEAQ. The junction had 7 bases not matched to a gene; V was cut back by 0 bases and J by 13 bases. CDR3 loop: CASSLAGQGQEYF. CDR3 coding DNA: TGTGCCAGCAGCTTAGCGGGGCAAGGACAGGAGTATTTT.

The chain recombines TRBV30 with TRBJ2-5; 7 bases map to TRBD1. Trimming removed 6 bases from V and 1 base from J; junction bases left unmatched: 8. Germline lookup yields CDR1 GTSNPN and CDR2 SVGIG (reference sequence). The CDR3 is 14 residues long. The CDR3 DNA sequence: TGTGCCTGCGCGCCCACAGGGGTCCAAGAGACCCAGTACTTC. This sequence encodes CACAPTGVQETQYF.

The sample holds one count of this clone. This sequence joins TRBV9 and TRBJ2-4, with D perhaps being TRBD1 or TRBD2 (5 bases each). V lost 4 bases and J lost 8, with 19 bases in between. Germline CDR1 and CDR2: SGDLS and YYNGEE. The CDR3 is made up of 15 amino acids. DNA for the CDR3: TGTGCCAGCAGCCCCGGGACGCACGGAGGATACATTCAGTACTTC. This translates into CASSPGTHGGYIQYF.